This T cell receptor beta chain appears in the sequencing data of a study of technical replicates of blood from a few donors. Only in-frame clones appear in the TCRdb table, and some are missing; sequencing was by immunoSEQ multiplex PCR. There are tens of thousands of clones in the sample; more than 85% occur only once, and 4.7% lies in the top ten. The CDR3 runs 14 residues. Germline V gene data show CDR1 as SSHAT and CDR2 as FNYEAQ (reference sequence). V was cut by 2 bases and J by 5 bases, with 12 bases left in between. Material: PBMCs. V gene TRBV7-7 combines with J gene TRBJ2-5; D possibly corresponds to TRBD2 (5 bases). This sequence originates from a human donor in good health. Some clones in this sample may be carry-over from other donors' samples. The DNA for the CDR3 is TGTGCCAGCAGCTTAAGTCCTAGCAGGGAGACCCAGTACTTC. Translating it yields CASSLSPSRETQYF.